This entry lists 2 T cell receptor beta chains sequenced from one sample in a study of regulatory T cells in long-lasting Graves disease (dated by TCRdb to the early 2020s). The time point label for this specimen denotes: newly diagnosed GD, antithyroid drugs for less than 3 months. For both TCR sequencing and RNA sequencing, RNA was extracted from PBMCs in TRIzol. Library creation used multiplex PCR. Data came from an Illumina HiSeq 4000. iRepertoire HTBI primers and Arm-PCR amplification of CDR3 regions were used to construct TCR beta libraries. TCRdb applied fastp at Q25 and MiXCR to the public reads, then kept only in-frame beta chains. Identical CDR3 protein sequences are pooled into one entry, listed with their most common genes and DNA. Across this sample there are under 800,000 distinct CDR3 sequences, with around 15% seen only once. The ten largest clonotypes hold more than 15% of the sample.

These records were also assigned to another study, of T cells in Graves' hyperthyroidism and ophthalmopathy.

This specimen consisted of peripheral blood mononuclear cells (PBMCs), obtained at new diagnosis, from a patient treated with antithyroid drugs. The receptors originated from a woman aged 25-40 years with Graves disease. Donor details come from another sample of the same person, matched by shared clones.

This clonotype was counted at least ten times. The rearrangement joins TRBV7-2 to TRBJ2-7, with a possible D match to TRBD2 (5 bases). CDR1 is SGHTA, CDR2 FQGNSA, per germline. The CDR3 is 15 residues long. The V and J ends lost 3 bases and 7 bases respectively, with 19 bases between them. CDR3: CASSLLTRRVGEQYF. In DNA form, the CDR3 reads TGTGCCAGCAGCTTGCTCACTAGGCGAGTAGGGGAGCAGTACTTC.

Ten or more counts support this clonotype. V usage is TRBV28 and J usage is TRBJ2-1; D is possibly TRBD1 (5 bases). Germline V gives CDR1 MDHEN, CDR2 SYDVKM. Trimming stripped 3 bases from V and 7 bases from J, with 13 bases between. The CDR3 totals 14 residues. As DNA, the CDR3 is TGTGCCAGCAGTTTTTTGCAGGGTGAGAATGAGCAGTTCTTC. It yields the protein CASSFLQGENEQFF.